One and the same sample provided the 6 T cell receptor beta chains below, sequenced in a study of T cells in Graves' hyperthyroidism and ophthalmopathy. RNA transcripts served as the template for amplifying TCR beta CDR3 regions. The HTBI primer set drove a first-round RT-PCR of the TCR CDR3. One entry per CDR3 protein, called by TCRdb with MiXCR from the multiplex PCR reads. The repertoire includes some 570,000 distinct CDR3 sequences, around 14% of them detected once, and 7% to 9% sits in the top ten. The specimen sequenced was blood. Source of these receptors: a woman aged 18-29 years with Graves' ophthalmopathy.

Notes on this clonotype: At one end the junction does not follow the germline gene, possibly because of a read error. The rearrangement joins TRBV6-9 to TRBJ1-2; D unclear. This CDR3 has 15 amino acids. Germline assignment: CDR1 MNHGY and CDR2 SVAAGI. The CDR3 DNA follows: TGTGCCGGCAGTTACTCGAACGGGGTTAACTATGGCTACACCTTC. It translates to CAGSYSNGVNYGYTF.

This clonotype has at least ten counts. The chain carries TRBV3-1 and TRBJ1-1, with a weak D call TRBD1 (5 bases). The V gene's germline CDR1 is LGHDT and CDR2 YNNKEL (reference sequence). V was trimmed by 2 bases and J by 1 base, leaving 14 bases between them. This CDR3 spans 16 amino acids. The CDR3 DNA sequence: TGTGCCAGCAGCCAACCCCTTGACAGAACGAACACTGAAGCTTTCTTT. Translating gives CASSQPLDRTNTEAFF.

This clonotype occurred many times. This chain joins TRBV11-2 and TRBJ2-7; TRBD2 agrees at 14 bases. CDR3 length: 18 residues. The V gene's germline CDR1 is SGHAT and CDR2 FQNNGV. V shed 0 bases and J 1 base; nucleotides not matched to a gene: 5. The DNA of the CDR3 is TGTGCCAGCAGCTTAGAGGGACTAGCGGGAGCCATTTCCTACGAGCAGTACTTC. This translates into CASSLEGLAGAISYEQYF.

This clonotype appeared many times. This rearrangement joins TRBV7-2 to TRBJ2-3, with D possibly being TRBD1 (6 bases). The germline V gene has CDR1 SGHTA and CDR2 FQGNSA. CDR3 size: 15 residues. Trimming removed 3 bases from V and 4 bases from J, with 14 bases in between. For the CDR3, the DNA is TGTGCCAGCAGCTTTGGAACAGGGAGTGCAGATACGCAGTATTTT. Amino acids: CASSFGTGSADTQYF.

The sample holds many counts of this clonotype. The chain joins TRBV11-2 to TRBJ2-3; D tentatively fits TRBD1 or TRBD2 (6 bases each). The germline V gene encodes CDR1 SGHAT and CDR2 FQNNGV. The V end was cut by 4 bases, the J end by 6 bases, with 20 bases between. The CDR3 extends over 16 amino acids. The CDR3 spells CASSSWGGQPEDTQYF. The CDR3 region has the DNA TGTGCCAGCAGCTCTTGGGGAGGACAGCCGGAGGATACGCAGTATTTT.

V usage is TRBV20-1 and J usage is TRBJ1-1; 12 bases fit TRBD1. Germline V gene lookup returns CDR1 DFQATT and CDR2 SNEGSKA (reference sequence). The V gene end was trimmed by 7 bases and the J gene end by 5 bases; junction bases not matched to a gene: 11. The CDR3 loop spans 15 amino acids. CDR3 bases: TGCAGTGTAGGACAGGGGGACAGGGGGCTTACTGAAGCTTTCTTT. It specifies CSVGQGDRGLTEAFF.